This TCR beta chain was captured by sequencing in a study of T cells in Graves' hyperthyroidism and ophthalmopathy. On the study more broadly: Peripheral blood was obtained at initial diagnosis, preceding any treatment.

Comment on this clonotype: The antigen remains undetermined. An end of the junction does not agree with germline; a read error may underlie this.

There were TCR beta CDR3 regions amplified from RNA transcripts. Carried out on the TCR CDR3, a first-round RT-PCR used the HTBI primer set. TCRdb itself ran the multiplex PCR reads through MiXCR, one entry per CDR3 protein. This sample has about 380,000 distinct CDR3 sequences, with under 20% found just once. Ophthalmopathy in the patients scored at least 3 on Clinical Activity Score and at least 4 on NOSPECS grade, lasting under 3 months. Uncontrolled infection, other autoimmune disease, pregnancy or lactation led to exclusion. Points from the study as a whole: Stable hyperthyroidism was separated from ophthalmopathy by a model based on 13 V-J features.

Germline V lookup: CDR1 SEHNR, CDR2 FQNEAQ (reference sequence). CDR3 length: 13 residues. The sequenced sample consisted of blood. The clonotype was recovered from a man aged 18 to 29 with Graves' ophthalmopathy. The V call is TRBV7-9, the J call TRBJ1-4, with D possibly being TRBD1 (6 bases). CDR3 in amino acids: CTSSLAGDQKLFF. The CDR3 DNA is TGTACCAGCAGCTTAGCAGGGGACCAAAAACTGTTTTTT.